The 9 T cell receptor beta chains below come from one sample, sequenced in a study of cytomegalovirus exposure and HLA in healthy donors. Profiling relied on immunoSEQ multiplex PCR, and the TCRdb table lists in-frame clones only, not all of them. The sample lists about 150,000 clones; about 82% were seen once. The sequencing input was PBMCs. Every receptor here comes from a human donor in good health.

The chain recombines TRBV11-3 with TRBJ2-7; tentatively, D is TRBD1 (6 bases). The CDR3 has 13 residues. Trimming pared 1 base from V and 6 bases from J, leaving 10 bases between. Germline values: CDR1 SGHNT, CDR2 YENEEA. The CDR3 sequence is CASSLGGGSEQYF. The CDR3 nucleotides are TGTGCCAGCAGCTTAGGAGGGGGAAGCGAGCAGTACTTC.

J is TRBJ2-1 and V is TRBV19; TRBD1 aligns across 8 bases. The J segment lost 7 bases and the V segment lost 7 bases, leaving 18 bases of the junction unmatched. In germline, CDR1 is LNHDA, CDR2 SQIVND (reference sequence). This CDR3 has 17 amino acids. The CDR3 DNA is TGTGCCAGTAACCGGGGGTCGGCGCAGGGGGCGAGAAATGAGCAGTTCTTC. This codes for CASNRGSAQGARNEQFF.

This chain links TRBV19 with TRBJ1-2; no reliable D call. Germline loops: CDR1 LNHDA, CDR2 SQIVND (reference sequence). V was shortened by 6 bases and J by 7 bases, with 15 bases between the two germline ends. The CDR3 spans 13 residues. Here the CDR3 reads CASRFGRAGGYTF. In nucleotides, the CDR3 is TGTGCCAGTAGATTTGGGAGGGCAGGTGGCTACACCTTC. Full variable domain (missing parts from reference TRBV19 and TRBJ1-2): DGGITQSPKYLFRKEGQNVTLSCEQNLNHDAMYWYRQDPGQGLRLIYYSQIVNDFQKGDIAEGYSVSREKKESFPLTVTSAQKNPTAFYLCASRFGRAGGYTFGSGTRLTVV.

Here the CDR3 reads CASSLHRTGGNQPQHF. The CDR3, as DNA: TGTGCCAGCAGCTTACATAGGACAGGGGGCAATCAGCCCCAGCATTTT. This chain uses TRBV7-2 with TRBJ1-5; 9 bases are shared with TRBD1. The V gene's germline CDR1 is SGHTA and CDR2 FQGNSA. The length of the CDR3 is 16 residues. Trimming cost V 2 bases and J 2 bases; bases outside gene matches: 4.

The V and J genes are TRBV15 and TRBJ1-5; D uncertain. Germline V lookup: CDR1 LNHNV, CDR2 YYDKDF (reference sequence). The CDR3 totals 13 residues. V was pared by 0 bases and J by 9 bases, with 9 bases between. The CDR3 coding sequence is TGTGCCACCAGCAGAGATCCCCGGGGGCCCCAGCATTTT. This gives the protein CATSRDPRGPQHF.

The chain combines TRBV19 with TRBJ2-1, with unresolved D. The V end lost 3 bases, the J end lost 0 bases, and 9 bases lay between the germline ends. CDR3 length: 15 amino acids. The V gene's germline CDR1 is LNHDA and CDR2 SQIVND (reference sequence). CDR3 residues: CASSMLASSYNEQFF. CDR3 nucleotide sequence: TGTGCCAGTAGTATGCTGGCCAGCTCCTACAATGAGCAGTTCTTC.

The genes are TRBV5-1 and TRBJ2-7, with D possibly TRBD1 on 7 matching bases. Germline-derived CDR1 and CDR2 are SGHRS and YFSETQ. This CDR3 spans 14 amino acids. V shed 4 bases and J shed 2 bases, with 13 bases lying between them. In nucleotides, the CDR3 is TGCGCCAGCAGCCAGGGGGGCTCCACCTACGAGCAGTACTTC. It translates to CASSQGGSTYEQYF.

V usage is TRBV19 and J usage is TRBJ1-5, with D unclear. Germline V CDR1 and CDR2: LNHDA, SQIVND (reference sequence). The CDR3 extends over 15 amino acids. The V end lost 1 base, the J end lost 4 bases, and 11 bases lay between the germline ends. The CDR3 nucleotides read TGTGCCAGTAGTATAGGAACAGCATGGAATCAGCCCCAGCATTTT. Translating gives CASSIGTAWNQPQHF.

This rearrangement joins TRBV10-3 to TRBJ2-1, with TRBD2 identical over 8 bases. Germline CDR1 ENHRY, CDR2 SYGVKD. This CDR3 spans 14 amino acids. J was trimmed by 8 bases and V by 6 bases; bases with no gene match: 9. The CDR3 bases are TGTGCCATCAGGATGAGCGGGAGTGGGTATGAGCAGTTCTTC. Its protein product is CAIRMSGSGYEQFF.